This T cell receptor beta chain was sequenced for a study of blood T cell repertoires in COVID-19. At the level of the study: COVID-19 samples, acute and convalescent, were from the United States, Italy and Spain. The analysed material was cDNA or gDNA that came from T cells, B-cell-depleted T cells, or PBMCs.

The authors' processing: Quantification of nucleated cells was approximated via reference gene primer amplification. Only in-frame clones appear in the TCRdb table, and some are missing; sequencing was by immunoSEQ multiplex PCR. That table gives V, J and clone size, and the DNA gave D and trimming. The table shows 150,000 to 200,000 clones, with approximately 80% occurring only once. From germline, CDR1 is DFQATT and CDR2 SNEGSKA (reference sequence). The CDR3 extends over 15 amino acids. V lost 3 bases and J lost 10, with 19 bases in between. The material sequenced was peripheral blood. The rearrangement joins TRBV20-1 to TRBJ1-6; TRBD1 might be the D (6 bases). The sequence was obtained from a woman aged 45-59 years with active or convalescent COVID-19. This CDR3 reads CSASRRQGIWSPLHF. CDR3 DNA: TGCAGTGCTAGTAGACGGCAGGGGATTTGGTCACCCCTCCACTTT.